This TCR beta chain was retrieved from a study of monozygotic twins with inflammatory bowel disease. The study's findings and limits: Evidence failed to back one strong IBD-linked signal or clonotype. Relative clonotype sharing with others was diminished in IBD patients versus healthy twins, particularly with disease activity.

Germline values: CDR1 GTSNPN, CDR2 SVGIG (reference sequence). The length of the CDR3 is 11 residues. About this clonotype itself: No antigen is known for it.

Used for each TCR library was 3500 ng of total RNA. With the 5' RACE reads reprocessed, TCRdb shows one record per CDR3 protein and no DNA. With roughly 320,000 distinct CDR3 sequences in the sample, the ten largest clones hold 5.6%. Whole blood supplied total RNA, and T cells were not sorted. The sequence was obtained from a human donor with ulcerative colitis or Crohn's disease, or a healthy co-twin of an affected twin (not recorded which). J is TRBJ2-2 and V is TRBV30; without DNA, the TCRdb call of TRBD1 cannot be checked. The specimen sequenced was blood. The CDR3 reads CARRGTGELFF.